This TCR beta chain comes out of a study of blood T cell repertoires in COVID-19. The overall study: Whether acute or convalescent, the COVID-19 samples came from the United States, Italy and Spain. Nucleic acid was either cDNA or gDNA, and it came from T cells, B-cell-depleted T cells, or PBMCs.

V gave up 7 bases and J gave up 4 bases; unmatched junction bases: 5. The CDR3 has 13 amino acids. Per germline, CDR1 SQVTM and CDR2 ANQGSEA. Participants had their cohort set by participant-reported clinical history. Two negative PCRs, clearance, or symptom resolution characterized the recovered Cohort 3 donors. Sequencing used immunoSEQ multiplex PCR; TCRdb keeps in-frame clones, though not all of them. Found here are 200,000 or so clones, about 80% of them singletons; the top ten hold around 7.5%. This rearrangement joins TRBV29-1 to TRBJ1-5; 9 bases fit TRBD1. This sequence originates from a man aged 35-49 years who had recovered from COVID-19. The source material was PBMCs or T cells enriched from blood (not recorded which). The CDR3 sequence: CSATGGLNQPQHF. CDR3 nucleotides: TGCAGCGCTACAGGGGGCCTAAATCAGCCCCAGCATTTT.